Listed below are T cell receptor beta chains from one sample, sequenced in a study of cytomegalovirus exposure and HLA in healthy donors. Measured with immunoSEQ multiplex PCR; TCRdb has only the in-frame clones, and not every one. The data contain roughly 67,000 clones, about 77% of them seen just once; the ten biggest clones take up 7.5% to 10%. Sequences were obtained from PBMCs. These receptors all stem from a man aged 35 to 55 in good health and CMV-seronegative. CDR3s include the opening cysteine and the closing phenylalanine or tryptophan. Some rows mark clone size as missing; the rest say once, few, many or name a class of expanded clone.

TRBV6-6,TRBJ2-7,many,CASSGGRQSYEQYF
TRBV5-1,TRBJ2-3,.,CASSSDRGTDTQYF
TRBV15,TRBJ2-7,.,CATSRDGGDEQYF
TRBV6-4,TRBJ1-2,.,CASSDSPGPYGYTF
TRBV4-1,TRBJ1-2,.,CASRAVGQVYNYGYTF
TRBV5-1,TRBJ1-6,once,CASSLVGAGSPLHF
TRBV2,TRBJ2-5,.,CASSTAMVAGPQETQYF
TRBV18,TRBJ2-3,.,CASSPAGSGSFVGDTQYF
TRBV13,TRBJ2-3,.,CASSLGVVATDTQYF
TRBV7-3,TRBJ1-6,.,CASSLGLGSPLHF
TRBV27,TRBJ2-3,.,CASSGDWGRDTQYF
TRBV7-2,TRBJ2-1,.,CASSLVASYNEQFF
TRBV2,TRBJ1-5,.,CASRGQVRGFNQPQHF
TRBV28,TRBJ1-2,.,CASSFWQGRGYTF
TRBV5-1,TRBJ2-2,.,CASWSSANTGELFF
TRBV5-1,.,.,CASSHETHSYEQYF